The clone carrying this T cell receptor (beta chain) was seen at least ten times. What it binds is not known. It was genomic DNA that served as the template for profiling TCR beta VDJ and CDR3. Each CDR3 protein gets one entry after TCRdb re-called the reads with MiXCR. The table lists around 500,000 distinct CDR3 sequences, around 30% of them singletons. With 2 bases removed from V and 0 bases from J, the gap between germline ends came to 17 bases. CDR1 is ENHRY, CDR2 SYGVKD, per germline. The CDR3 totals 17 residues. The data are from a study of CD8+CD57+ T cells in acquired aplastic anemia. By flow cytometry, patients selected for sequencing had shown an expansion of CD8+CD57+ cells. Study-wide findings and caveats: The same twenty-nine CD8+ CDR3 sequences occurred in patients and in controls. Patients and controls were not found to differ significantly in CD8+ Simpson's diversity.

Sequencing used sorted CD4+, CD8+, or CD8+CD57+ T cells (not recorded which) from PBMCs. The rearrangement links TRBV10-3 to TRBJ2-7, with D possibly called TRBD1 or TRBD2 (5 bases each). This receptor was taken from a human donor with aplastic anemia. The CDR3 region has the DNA TGTGCCATCAGTGAGATTCAGGGACCCGTCGCCTCCTACGAGCAGTACTTC. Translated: CAISEIQGPVASYEQYF.